The 26 T cell receptor beta chains given below trace back to one sample, sequenced in a study of T cell responses to AZD1222 COVID-19 vaccine. Some clones are missing from TCRdb's copy, which holds only in-frame ones; the method was immunoSEQ multiplex PCR. The sample yields around 110,000 clones, 93% seen once. The specimen comprised peripheral blood, sampled on day 0 of AZD1222 vaccination. The source of these receptors is an adult in good health.

The rearrangement joins TRBV27 to TRBJ2-7, with a weak D call TRBD2 (5 bases). Germline CDR1 reads MNHEY; CDR2 reads SMNVEV (reference sequence). CDR3 size: 16 residues. Trimming shortened V by 2 bases and J by 6 bases, and 20 bases separated the two germline ends. The CDR3 is CASSLPHTTKGGEQYF. As DNA, the CDR3 is TGTGCCAGCAGTTTACCACACACGACTAAAGGAGGCGAGCAGTACTTC.

The gene calls are TRBV5-6 and TRBJ2-2; 9 bases align to TRBD2. The CDR3 has 16 residues. Germline V gene lookup returns CDR1 SGHDT and CDR2 YYEEEE. V shed 4 bases and J 5 bases; nucleotides not matched to a gene: 9. The CDR3 region has the DNA TGTGCCAGCAGCACAAAAGCGGGAGGCTATACCGGGGAGCTGTTTTTT. Translated, it gives CASSTKAGGYTGELFF. Variable domain in full (rest from reference TRBV5-6 and TRBJ2-2): DAGVTQSPTHLIKTRGQQVTLRCSPKSGHDTVSWYQQALGQGPQFIFQYYEEEERQRGNFPDRFSGHQFPNYSSELNVNALLLGDSALYLCASSTKAGGYTGELFFGEGSRLTVL.

The chain couples TRBV5-5 to TRBJ2-1; TRBD2 agrees at 8 bases. This CDR3 has 17 amino acids. Trimming cost V 2 bases and J 7 bases; bases outside gene matches: 14. Germline CDR1 SGHKS, CDR2 YYEKEE (reference sequence). The CDR3 DNA reads TGTGCCAGCAGCTTCTCTTCGGGAGCGGGAGATAGGAATGAGCAGTTCTTC. Its translation: CASSFSSGAGDRNEQFF.

The gene calls are TRBV5-1 and TRBJ2-4; 8 bases line up with TRBD2. V lost 0 bases and J lost 8; bases outside the gene matches: 7. The CDR3 has 15 residues. The germline V gene has CDR1 SGHRS and CDR2 YFSETQ. In DNA, the CDR3 is TGCGCCAGCAGCTTGGGAGCGGGAGATGGGGACATTCAGTACTTC. This translates into CASSLGAGDGDIQYF.

The rearrangement links TRBV11-2 to TRBJ2-2; D remains ambiguous. This CDR3 comprises 13 residues. Germline-derived CDR1 and CDR2 are SGHAT and FQNNGV. V shed 4 bases and J shed 6 bases, with 9 bases lying between them. CDR3 protein: CASSSVSSGELFF. In nucleotides, the CDR3 is TGTGCCAGCAGCTCTGTCTCGTCCGGGGAGCTGTTTTTT.

The rearrangement links TRBV5-4 to TRBJ2-3; the match to TRBD2 covers 10 bases. The CDR3 is made up of 14 amino acids. The V gene's germline CDR1 is SGHNT and CDR2 YYREEE (reference sequence). V dropped 2 bases and J dropped 13; count of bases not matched to a gene: 10. The CDR3 protein is CASSFGGTSVPKYF. In DNA, the CDR3 is TGTGCCAGCAGCTTTGGGGGGACTAGCGTCCCTAAGTATTTT.

V is TRBV6-1 and J is TRBJ2-7, with TRBD2 matching 13 bases. From germline, CDR1 is MNHNS and CDR2 SASEGT. The CDR3 loop spans 16 amino acids. V shed 2 bases and J 6 bases; nucleotides not matched to a gene: 7. CDR3 in DNA: TGTGCCAGCAGTGAACCGGGACTAGCGGGAAGCCTCGAGCAGTACTTC. Translating gives CASSEPGLAGSLEQYF.

The chain is built from TRBV6-4 and TRBJ2-7, with D perhaps given as TRBD1 or TRBD2 (5 bases each). The V end lost 3 bases, the J end lost 4 bases, and 10 bases lay between the germline ends. Germline CDR1 and CDR2: MRHNA and SNTAGT. The CDR3 covers 13 residues. In DNA form, the CDR3 reads TGTGCCAGCAGTGAGGGACCACTTTACGAGCAGTACTTC. Protein product: CASSEGPLYEQYF.

This chain uses TRBV3-1 (or the pseudogene TRBV3-2) with TRBJ2-2, with 9 bases matching TRBD2. The V gene end was trimmed by 0 bases and the J gene end by 0 bases; junction bases not matched to a gene: 8. CDR3 length: 19 amino acids. The germline CDR1 and CDR2 sequences are LGHDT and YNNKEL (reference sequence). The chain's CDR3 is CASSQDQVGTSSNTGELFF. The DNA of the CDR3 is TGTGCCAGCAGCCAAGATCAAGTAGGGACTAGCTCGAACACCGGGGAGCTGTTTTTT.

V gene TRBV7-2 combines with J gene TRBJ1-1, with D unclear. The CDR3 is made up of 19 amino acids. CDR1 and CDR2 from the germline V gene are SGHTA and FQGNSA. V was cut by 2 bases and J by 1 base, with 23 bases left in between. Here the CDR3 reads CASSLWPWVSGERNTEAFF. CDR3 bases: TGTGCCAGCAGCTTATGGCCCTGGGTGAGCGGGGAGAGGAACACTGAAGCTTTCTTT.

This clone was counted a single time. The chain is built from TRBV7-3 and TRBJ1-1, with D possibly matching TRBD1 (5 bases). V was cut by 1 base and J by 3 bases, with 6 bases left in between. CDR1 is SGHTA, CDR2 FQGTGA, per germline. This CDR3 is built from 13 residues. The CDR3 protein is CASSLMGDTEAFF. As DNA, the CDR3 is TGTGCCAGCAGCTTAATGGGGGACACTGAAGCTTTCTTT.

The rearrangement uses TRBV6-5 and TRBJ1-2, with 7 bases aligning to TRBD1. Germline trimming cut 5 bases from V and 3 bases from J; bases unmatched to any gene: 6. Germline assignment: CDR1 MNHEY and CDR2 SVGAGI. This CDR3 comprises 14 residues. CDR3 region: CASSPTGKDYGYTF. The CDR3 DNA follows: TGTGCCAGCAGTCCGACAGGGAAGGACTATGGCTACACCTTC.

The V gene is TRBV10-3, the J gene TRBJ1-2, with 9 nucleotides matching TRBD1. The length of the CDR3 is 12 residues. Per the germline V gene, CDR1 is ENHRY and CDR2 is SYGVKD. Trimming took 6 bases from V and 7 from J; bases not matched to a gene: 3. CDR3 in DNA: TGTGCCATCAGAACAGGGGGCTTTGGCTACACCTTC. As protein: CAIRTGGFGYTF.

The rearrangement uses TRBV19 and TRBJ2-1, with 11 bases that match TRBD2. The CDR3 runs 16 residues. Looked up from germline, CDR1 is LNHDA and CDR2 is SQIVND (reference sequence). The V segment lost 7 bases and the J segment 2 bases; nucleotides outside the gene matches: 7. CDR3 in amino acids: CASTTGTSGAYNEQFF. For the CDR3, the DNA is TGTGCCAGTACCACCGGGACTAGCGGAGCCTACAATGAGCAGTTCTTC.

This clone was seen a single time. The chain combines TRBV5-4 with TRBJ1-1, with TRBD1 as a possible D gene (5 bases). This CDR3 comprises 15 residues. Germline CDR1 is SGHNT and CDR2 is YYREEE (reference sequence). V was trimmed by 4 bases and J by 1 base, leaving 14 bases between them. As DNA, the CDR3 is TGTGCCAGCAGCCTGGCGGGGGTCGGGAACACTGAAGCTTTCTTT. Protein: CASSLAGVGNTEAFF.

The chain recombines TRBV3-1 (or the pseudogene TRBV3-2) with TRBJ2-7; TRBD2 aligns across 8 bases. This CDR3 contains 15 residues. Germline loops: CDR1 LGHDT, CDR2 YNNKEL (reference sequence). V dropped 1 base and J dropped 5; count of bases not matched to a gene: 7. CDR3 bases: TGTGCCAGCAGCCAAGCAGCGGGGGCTCGGGACGAGCAGTACTTC. Its protein product is CASSQAAGARDEQYF.

The J gene is TRBJ1-1, the V gene TRBV3-1 (or the pseudogene TRBV3-2); weak D call: TRBD1 (5 bases). From germline, CDR1 is LGHDT and CDR2 YNNKEL (reference sequence). The CDR3 has 16 amino acids. The V and J ends lost 4 bases and 0 bases respectively, with 15 bases between them. CDR3 nucleotide sequence: TGTGCCAGCAGCCCACGGGACGGAGCTATGAACACTGAAGCTTTCTTT. This encodes CASSPRDGAMNTEAFF.

The chain couples TRBV5-4 to TRBJ2-5; no reliable D call. The length of the CDR3 is 13 residues. CDR1 SGHNT and CDR2 YYREEE come from the germline V gene (reference sequence). V lost 4 bases, J lost 4 bases, and 11 bases lay in between. CDR3 protein: CASSQSTLETQYF. Written as DNA, the CDR3 is TGTGCCAGCAGCCAGAGCACCTTAGAGACCCAGTACTTC.

The genes are TRBV18 and TRBJ2-7, with TRBD1 identical over 10 bases. The V segment lost 4 bases and the J segment 3 bases; nucleotides outside the gene matches: 9. CDR1 and CDR2 from the germline V gene are KGHSH and LQKENI. The CDR3 spans 16 residues. This CDR3 reads CASSRSPGTGVYEQYF. The CDR3 nucleotides are TGTGCCAGCTCACGTAGCCCCGGGACAGGGGTCTACGAGCAGTACTTC.

The rearrangement links TRBV12-5 to TRBJ2-1; D not resolved. CDR3 length: 12 amino acids. Trimming took off 2 bases at V and 5 bases at J, with 4 bases between the two ends. The germline gives CDR1 LGHNT, CDR2 FRNRAP. The CDR3 DNA reads TGTGCTAGTGGTTTGCTAGACAATGAGCAGTTCTTC. Protein product: CASGLLDNEQFF.

The gene calls are TRBV6-1 and TRBJ1-3; TRBD1 aligns across 7 bases. With V trimmed by 4 bases and J by 0 bases, 9 bases remained unmatched. CDR3 size: 17 residues. Germline values: CDR1 MNHNS, CDR2 SASEGT. The CDR3 nucleotides read TGTGCCAGCAGTGTTGGTGGACAGGTTCCCTCTGGAAACACCATATATTTT. It codes for CASSVGGQVPSGNTIYF.

The chain combines TRBV28 with TRBJ1-4, with D maybe TRBD1 (5 bases). V was trimmed by 5 bases and J by 7 bases, leaving 14 bases between them. This CDR3 is 14 amino acids long. In germline, CDR1 is MDHEN, CDR2 SYDVKM. DNA for the CDR3: TGTGCCAGCAGTCGTGACAGATTAAGTGAAAAACTGTTTTTT. Its translation: CASSRDRLSEKLFF.

The rearrangement joins TRBV28 to TRBJ1-1, with D possibly being TRBD1 (5 bases). The germline CDR1 and CDR2 sequences are MDHEN and SYDVKM. The CDR3 is 15 residues long. The V end lost 1 base, the J end lost 4 bases, and 13 bases lay between the germline ends. The CDR3 spells CASSLYGGSSTEAFF. The CDR3 coding sequence is TGTGCCAGCAGTTTATATGGGGGTTCGAGCACTGAAGCTTTCTTT.

V and J are TRBV9 and TRBJ1-5, with 7 bases fitting TRBD1. The junction had 14 bases not matched to a gene; V was cut back by 0 bases and J by 8 bases. Germline V gene sequence: CDR1 SGDLS, CDR2 YYNGEE. CDR3 length: 17 residues. CDR3 DNA: TGTGCCAGCAGCGTAGCGCCCGTAGAGGTTACAGGGGAGCCCCAGCATTTT. Residues: CASSVAPVEVTGEPQHF.

The chain is built from TRBV5-5 and TRBJ2-2; 7 bases agree with TRBD1. CDR1 and CDR2 from the germline V gene are SGHKS and YYEKEE (reference sequence). The CDR3 runs to 16 residues. The V segment lost 2 bases and the J segment 0 bases; nucleotides outside the gene matches: 4. Here the CDR3 reads CASSFRQGSNTGELFF. As DNA, the CDR3 is TGTGCCAGCAGCTTTAGACAGGGCTCGAACACCGGGGAGCTGTTTTTT.

The chain joins TRBV6-6 to TRBJ2-1, with D tentatively TRBD1 or TRBD2 (7 bases each). The V end lost 2 bases, the J end lost 7 bases, and 15 bases lay between the germline ends. CDR1 is MNHNY, CDR2 SVGAGI, per germline (reference sequence). This CDR3 is 15 amino acids long. The DNA for the CDR3 is TGTGCCAGCAGTTACGGGGCCCAGGGGGGGAATGAGCAGTTCTTC. This sequence encodes CASSYGAQGGNEQFF.